The 27 T cell receptor beta chains below were found in one sample sequenced in a study of shared clonotypes between healthy human individuals. The protocol was immunoSEQ multiplex PCR, while the TCRdb copy is restricted to in-frame clones and leaves out a portion. The sample shows roughly 1,000,000 clones, 75% to 80% of them seen only once. Sequenced material: memory CD4+ T cells from PBMCs. Subset indicated: CD45RA-negative fraction. The receptor set was obtained from a man in his late teens or twenties in good health. Some clones in this sample may be carry-over from other donors' samples.

This sequence joins TRBV5-8 and TRBJ1-2; D uncertain. V shed 4 bases and J shed 0 bases, with 16 bases lying between them. The germline gives CDR1 SGHTS, CDR2 YDEGEE. The CDR3 consists of 16 residues. In nucleotides, the CDR3 is TGTGCCAGCAGCCCTGTCACCCTCCTAACTAACTATGGCTACACCTTC. Residues: CASSPVTLLTNYGYTF.

The chain recombines TRBV29-1 with TRBJ2-3; D is unresolved. Trimming removed 8 bases at V and 4 bases at J, with 10 bases between. Germline V gene sequence: CDR1 SQVTM, CDR2 ANQGSEA. CDR3 size: 11 residues. As DNA, the CDR3 is TGCAGCCCCACATGGGCAGATACGCAGTATTTT. Translating it yields CSPTWADTQYF.

The J gene is TRBJ2-5, the V gene TRBV7-2; the D gene is possibly TRBD2 (6 bases). V was shortened by 7 bases and J by 2 bases, with 17 bases between the two germline ends. Germline V gives CDR1 SGHTA, CDR2 FQGNSA. The CDR3 sequence is 15 residues long. As DNA, the CDR3 is TGTGCCAGCACCCGTGGCGGGGCGGGACAAGAGACCCAGTACTTC. This encodes CASTRGGAGQETQYF.

This clone showed up just once. The chain carries TRBV15 and TRBJ2-7; D is undetermined. The germline V gene encodes CDR1 LNHNV and CDR2 YYDKDF (reference sequence). The V gene lost 1 base and the J gene lost 5 bases, with 9 bases spanning the gap. There are 13 residues in the CDR3. DNA for the CDR3: TGTGCCACCAGCAGAGTCCCCTACGACGAGCAGTACTTC. It encodes CATSRVPYDEQYF.

This clone came up once. The chain uses TRBV18 and TRBJ1-1; TRBD1 aligns across 8 bases. From germline, CDR1 is KGHSH and CDR2 LQKENI. The CDR3 loop spans 15 amino acids. Germline trimming cut 0 bases from V and 8 bases from J; bases unmatched to any gene: 8. The DNA of the CDR3 is TGTGCCAGCTCACCACCCAAGGGACAGGCCCTCGAAGCTTTCTTT. Translation: CASSPPKGQALEAFF.

The rearrangement joins TRBV7-6 to TRBJ2-2, with 12 bases aligning to TRBD2. With V trimmed by 5 bases and J by 2 bases, 9 bases remained unmatched. CDR3 length: 18 amino acids. The germline V gene encodes CDR1 SGHVS and CDR2 FNYEAQ. This CDR3 reads CASSILAGGTPNTGELFF. Here the CDR3 DNA reads TGTGCCAGCAGCATACTAGCGGGAGGCACCCCAAACACCGGGGAGCTGTTTTTT.

The gene calls are TRBV28 and TRBJ1-5, with a possible D match to TRBD1 (6 bases). Per the germline V gene, CDR1 is MDHEN and CDR2 is SYDVKM. The V and J ends lost 10 bases and 2 bases respectively, with 18 bases between them. This CDR3 is built from 15 residues. The chain's CDR3 is CATVLFRGGNQPQHF. DNA of the CDR3: TGTGCCACCGTCCTCTTTAGGGGGGGCAATCAGCCCCAGCATTTT. Full variable domain (outside the CDR3, taken from reference TRBV28 and TRBJ1-5): DVKVTQSSRYLVKRTGEKVFLECVQDMDHENMFWYRQDPGLGLRLIYFSYDVKMKEKGDIPEGYSVSREKKERFSLILESASTNQTSMYLCATVLFRGGNQPQHFGDGTRLSIL.

The chain is built from TRBV5-8 and TRBJ1-5; 7 positions agree with TRBD1. The ends lost 3 bases at V and 5 bases at J; junction bases unmatched: 5. The V gene's germline CDR1 is SGHTS and CDR2 YDEGEE. The CDR3 consists of 14 residues. CDR3 in amino acids: CASSSPGTDQPQHF. In nucleotides, the CDR3 is TGTGCCAGCAGCTCCCCCGGGACAGATCAGCCCCAGCATTTT.

J is TRBJ1-2 and V is TRBV20-1; no clear D gene. This CDR3 has 11 residues. V was pared by 6 bases and J by 5 bases, with 10 bases between. CDR1 is DFQATT, CDR2 SNEGSKA, per germline (reference sequence). The CDR3 here is CSAVDLYGYTF. DNA for the CDR3: TGCAGTGCGGTCGATTTGTATGGCTACACCTTC.

In this sample, this clone turned up once. The CDR3 bases are TGTGCCAGCAGCCAAGATCGGCAGGCCAACTACGAGCAGTACTTC. As protein: CASSQDRQANYEQYF. The gene calls are TRBV4-2 and TRBJ2-7; D not certain. The V end was cut by 0 bases, the J end by 3 bases, with 12 bases between. The CDR3 sequence is 15 residues long. CDR1 and CDR2 from the germline V gene are LGHNA and YNFKEQ.

In DNA form, the CDR3 reads TGTGCCAGCAGCCAACGACAGGGCCGGGAGAAACTGTTTTTT. It specifies CASSQRQGREKLFF. The chain uses TRBV6-5 and TRBJ1-4, with 7 bases aligning to TRBD1. The germline CDR1 and CDR2 sequences are MNHEY and SVGAGI. CDR3 length equals 14 residues. The V and J ends lost 6 bases and 11 bases, in that order; junction bases with no gene match: 12.

This clone is a singleton in its sample. The chain is built from TRBV28 and TRBJ2-3, with D perhaps given as TRBD1 or TRBD2 (5 bases each). The CDR3 is made up of 16 amino acids. The V and J ends lost 3 bases and 3 bases respectively, with 16 bases between them. CDR1 MDHEN and CDR2 SYDVKM come from the germline V gene. The CDR3 loop reads CASSFWETGGTDTQYF. The CDR3 DNA follows: TGTGCCAGCAGTTTTTGGGAAACAGGAGGTACAGATACGCAGTATTTT.

This clone was recorded a few times. The chain couples TRBV7-3 to TRBJ2-1; 7 bases map to TRBD2. In germline, CDR1 is SGHTA, CDR2 FQGTGA. The CDR3 sequence is 15 residues long. V lost 5 bases and J lost 2; bases outside the gene matches: 6. The CDR3 loop is CASSPQAGAYNEQFF. Here the CDR3 DNA reads TGTGCCAGCAGCCCCCAGGCGGGAGCCTACAATGAGCAGTTCTTC.

V and J are TRBV27 and TRBJ1-1, with TRBD1 matching over 11 bases. The CDR3 has 15 residues. The V and J ends lost 6 bases and 3 bases, in that order; junction bases with no gene match: 6. Germline V CDR1 and CDR2: MNHEY, SMNVEV (reference sequence). CDR3 DNA sequence: TGTGCCAGCAGGCGGACAGGGGGCAAGGACACTGAAGCTTTCTTT. Residues: CASRRTGGKDTEAFF.

The chain uses TRBV28 and TRBJ2-3, with 13 bases that match TRBD2. Germline trimming cut 6 bases from V and 7 bases from J; bases unmatched to any gene: 10. The germline V gene has CDR1 MDHEN and CDR2 SYDVKM. The CDR3 loop spans 16 amino acids. The CDR3 sequence is CASSLLAGGPGYTQYF. The DNA for the CDR3 is TGTGCCAGCAGCCTACTAGCGGGAGGGCCAGGGTATACGCAGTATTTT.

This rearrangement joins TRBV4-1 to TRBJ2-4; D not certain. Per germline, CDR1 MGHRA and CDR2 YSYEKL. Deletions cut 4 bases from V and 3 bases from J, with 16 bases between. The CDR3 extends over 16 amino acids. CDR3 in DNA: TGCGCCAGCAGCCGAGTAGGCGGTGGAGTCAAAAACATTCAGTACTTC. Translation gives CASSRVGGGVKNIQYF.

This clone was picked up one time. The genes are TRBV6-5 and TRBJ1-5; D is ambiguous. Between the trimmed V and J ends, which lost 5 bases and 2 bases, there was a span of 10 bases. The CDR3 is made up of 14 amino acids. Per the germline V gene, CDR1 is MNHEY and CDR2 is SVGAGI. The CDR3 DNA reads TGTGCCAGCAGTATCCGTGCGGGCAATCAGCCCCAGCATTTT. Its protein is CASSIRAGNQPQHF.

J is TRBJ1-2 and V is TRBV5-4; weak D call: TRBD1 (5 bases). V lost 4 bases to trimming and J lost 8 bases, with 12 bases between them. The germline V gene has CDR1 SGHNT and CDR2 YYREEE (reference sequence). The CDR3 is 12 residues long. The chain's CDR3 is CASSQDSWGYTF. CDR3 bases: TGTGCCAGCAGCCAAGACAGTTGGGGCTACACCTTC.

The rearrangement links TRBV11-2 to TRBJ1-5; D gene ambiguous. V was trimmed by 7 bases and J by 7 bases, leaving 14 bases between them. The CDR3 contains 13 residues. From germline, CDR1 is SGHAT and CDR2 FQNNGV. CDR3 sequence: CASTVGVNQPQHF. CDR3 bases: TGTGCCAGCACCGTAGGCGTAAACCAGCCCCAGCATTTT. The entire variable domain, with the rest obtained from reference TRBV11-2 and TRBJ1-5, is as follows: EAGVAQSPRYKIIEKRQSVAFWCNPISGHATLYWYQQILGQGPKLLIQFQNNGVVDDSQLPKDRFSAERLKGVDSTLKIQPAKLEDSAVYLCASTVGVNQPQHFGDGTRLSIL.

The chain carries TRBV5-1 and TRBJ2-1; D not resolved. Germline CDR1 SGHRS, CDR2 YFSETQ. V lost 2 bases and J lost 7, with 4 bases in between. This CDR3 has 11 residues. The CDR3: CASSLENEQFF. The CDR3 bases are TGCGCCAGCAGCTTAGAAAATGAGCAGTTCTTC.

V and J are TRBV28 and TRBJ2-5, with D tentatively TRBD2 (5 bases). From germline, CDR1 is MDHEN and CDR2 SYDVKM. This CDR3 spans 15 amino acids. V lost 7 bases, J lost 2 bases, and 17 bases lay in between. CDR3 sequence (DNA): TGTGCCAGCACTAAGATGTGGACTGTACAAGAGACCCAGTACTTC. The encoded protein is CASTKMWTVQETQYF.

The chain links TRBV4-2 to TRBJ2-5; tentatively, D is TRBD1 (5 bases). Germline-derived CDR1 and CDR2 are LGHNA and YNFKEQ. CDR3 length: 16 amino acids. Deletions cut 4 bases from V and 2 bases from J, with 17 bases between. The CDR3 nucleotides are TGTGCCAGCAGCCCCGGGCCGACCAAGGGGCAAGAGACCCAGTACTTC. Its protein product is CASSPGPTKGQETQYF.

Comment on this clone: One end of the junction varies from germline; a read error may be responsible. The CDR3 reads CASNSREQGSFEQYF. The CDR3 nucleotides read TGTGCCAGCAACTCCAGAGAACAGGGTTCCTTCGAGCAGTACTTC. V and J are TRBV11-2 and TRBJ2-7; D is possibly TRBD1 (6 bases). CDR1 SGHAT and CDR2 FQNNGV come from the germline V gene. This CDR3 contains 15 residues.

V is TRBV10-3 and J is TRBJ2-4; D is possibly TRBD1 (6 bases). V lost 3 bases, J lost 9 bases, and 18 bases lay in between. Germline lookup yields CDR1 ENHRY and CDR2 SYGVKD. The CDR3 is 15 amino acids. The CDR3 DNA follows: TGTGCCATCAGTGATTCGAACTTACAGGGTCCCATTCAGTACTTC. This codes for CAISDSNLQGPIQYF.

This chain joins TRBV27 and TRBJ2-7; TRBD2 matches at 10 bases. With 3 bases clipped from V and 6 bases from J, the junction kept 8 bases outside the gene matches. The CDR3 spans 15 residues. Per the germline V gene, CDR1 is MNHEY and CDR2 is SMNVEV (reference sequence). In DNA, the CDR3 is TGTGCCAGCAGTTTTTTTGCTAGCGGGAGTCGCGAGCAGTACTTC. Translated: CASSFFASGSREQYF.

In this sample, this clone is medium-sized. The identical CDR3 is also encoded by other nucleotide sequences in the sample. This chain joins TRBV18 and TRBJ1-5; the D gene is possibly TRBD1 (5 bases). Germline lookup yields CDR1 KGHSH and CDR2 LQKENI. The ends were cut back, 5 bases at V and 2 bases at J, with 7 bases in the middle. CDR3 size: 13 residues. CDR3: CASSGGGNQPQHF. In DNA form, the CDR3 reads TGTGCCAGCTCAGGGGGTGGCAATCAGCCCCAGCATTTT.

The V gene is TRBV2, the J gene TRBJ2-7; TRBD1 matches at 7 bases. CDR1 and CDR2 from the germline V gene are SNHLY and FYNNEI. Germline trimming cut 4 bases from V and 6 bases from J; bases unmatched to any gene: 6. This CDR3 is built from 13 residues. DNA for the CDR3: TGTGCCAGCAGTGTAGAGGGGGCTGGCGAGCAGTACTTC. Residues: CASSVEGAGEQYF.